This T cell receptor (beta chain) was found in a study of PD-L1 blockade in urothelial cancer. Background on the study: Prior chemotherapy ranged from 0 to 3 regimens per patient. The analyses of blood took place 3 weeks (second dose) and 6 weeks after treatment start. Blood-derived samples held a median around 140,000 T cells.

V shed 8 bases, J shed 2 bases, and the junction held 15 bases outside the gene matches. The CDR3 extends over 17 amino acids. Germline assignment: CDR1 WSHSY and CDR2 SAAADI. Assay: immunoSEQ multiplex PCR; the TCRdb copy retains only in-frame clones and omits some. The sample holds roughly 52,000 clones; around 79% are singletons and the top ten take more than 9%. Noted time point: pretreatment peripheral blood. General study results and limits: Pretreatment blood TCR clonality under the median forecast improved survival.

A remark on this clone: Its specificity is unknown.

The V gene is TRBV10-2, the J gene TRBJ2-7, with 10 positions matching TRBD1. The source of this sequence is a man in his 70s with urothelial cancer. This specimen consisted of PBMCs, obtained around atezolizumab (anti-PD-L1) treatment. In DNA, the CDR3 is TGCGCCAGCGGGGAAATGAGGACAGGGGGATTAACCTACGAGCAGTACTTC. Translated: CASGEMRTGGLTYEQYF.